These T cell receptor beta chains were read from a single sample in a study of blood T cell repertoires in COVID-19. Here immunoSEQ multiplex PCR was the method, and the copy in TCRdb shows in-frame clones only, minus some. The sample yields under 250,000 clones, under 90% seen once. The sequenced sample was PBMCs or T cells enriched from blood (not recorded which). The receptors shown here come from a woman in her twenties or thirties with acute COVID-19. Each CDR3 is given with its conserved first and last residue. D genes are given only for firm matches. For some rows the clone size is stated as once, few or many, or as a class when expanded; others skip it.

d_call	v_call	clone_size	j_call	cdr3_nt	cdr3_aa
TRBD1	TRBV19	-	TRBJ1-6	TGTGCCTCCTCGGACAGGGACAATTCACCCCTCCACTTT	CASSDRDNSPLHF
TRBD1	TRBV18	-	TRBJ1-2	TGTGCCAGCTCACCCGACAGGGCCTACGGCTACACCTTC	CASSPDRAYGYTF
TRBD1	TRBV28	-	TRBJ1-6	TGTGCCGGGAGGACAGGGGAGAATTCACCCCTCCACTTT	CAGRTGENSPLHF
-	TRBV3-1/TRBV3-2	-	TRBJ1-1	TGTGCCAGCAGCCAAACAGGGTTGGACACTGAAGCTTTCTTT	CASSQTGLDTEAFF
-	TRBV18	-	TRBJ1-4	TGTGCCAGCTCACCAATGGTTAAAGGCGCGGTTGAAAAACTGTTTTTT	CASSPMVKGAVEKLFF
TRBD2	TRBV2	few	TRBJ2-7	TGTGCCAGCAGCGAAGGGACTAGCATCGAGCAGTACTTC	CASSEGTSIEQYF
-	TRBV30	-	TRBJ1-6	TGTGCCTGGAGCGCGCCGGGCAGGGAGGCAGCACCCCTCCACTTT	CAWSAPGREAAPLHF
TRBD1	TRBV27	-	TRBJ2-2	TGTGCCAGCGCCCTGACAGGGGCTGTCGGGGAGCTGTTTTTT	CASALTGAVGELFF
-	TRBV19	-	TRBJ1-2	TGTGCCAGTAGTATGGTAGGGACTGGAAGCTATGGCTACACCTTC	CASSMVGTGSYGYTF
TRBD2	TRBV10-1	-	TRBJ2-1	TGCGCCAGCAGCCATGGTAGCGGGGGGAACAATGAGCAGTTCTTC	CASSHGSGGNNEQFF
TRBD1	TRBV6-5	-	TRBJ2-7	TGTGCCAGCAGTTTCCTACGGACAGGACACTACGAGCAGTACTTC	CASSFLRTGHYEQYF
TRBD1	TRBV5-1	-	TRBJ1-2	TGCGCCAGCAGCTCGGGACCCGACAGGGGGCGGGTAGGTGGCTACACCTTC	CASSSGPDRGRVGGYTF
TRBD1	TRBV27	-	TRBJ2-3	TGTGCCAGCAGTTTACTCGCAGGGGGCCCAGATACGCAGTATTTT	CASSLLAGGPDTQYF
-	TRBV28	-	TRBJ1-4	TGTGCCAGCAGTCCACTTGAGTCAGAAAAACTGTTTTTT	CASSPLESEKLFF
-	TRBV11-2	-	TRBJ1-2	TGTGCCAGCAGCTCCGTATATGGGCTACTCTTC	CASSSVYGLLF
-	TRBV29-1	once	TRBJ1-1	TGCAGCGTTGACAATGGCATGAACACTGAAGCTTTCTTT	CSVDNGMNTEAFF
-	TRBV13	-	TRBJ2-7	TGTGCCAGCAGCCACATAGGACAGTCCGGGTCCTACGAGCAGTACTTC	CASSHIGQSGSYEQYF
TRBD1	TRBV25-1	-	TRBJ1-1	TGTGCCAGCAGAGGACAGGGGGCGACTGAAGCTTTCTTT	CASRGQGATEAFF
-	TRBV5-1	-	TRBJ2-1	TGCGCCAGCAGCTTGGCCGGGTCCGATGAGCAGTTCTTC	CASSLAGSDEQFF
-	TRBV19	-	TRBJ1-5	TGTGCCAGTAGTATAGCGGCAGGGGGCAATCAGCCCCAGCATTTT	CASSIAAGGNQPQHF
-	TRBV19	-	TRBJ2-7	TGTGCCAGTAGTATTGTTGGTAGCGATGGCGAGCAGTACTTC	CASSIVGSDGEQYF
-	TRBV19	-	TRBJ1-1	TGTGCCAGTAGTATCTTGGGGGGACGTCCGGCTTTCTTT	CASSILGGRPAFF
-	TRBV7-3	-	TRBJ2-3	TGTGCCAGCAGCCGCGGGACAGTGAGAAGCACAGATACGCAGTATTTT	CASSRGTVRSTDTQYF
TRBD1	TRBV7-9	-	TRBJ2-7	TGTGCCAGCAGCTACCGGGACGGACAGGGCTACGAGCAGTACTTC	CASSYRDGQGYEQYF
TRBD1	TRBV9	-	TRBJ2-7	TGTGCCAGCAACCAGGGGGTAGGGTACTACGAGCAGTACTTC	CASNQGVGYYEQYF
-	TRBV12-5	-	TRBJ2-2	TGTGCTAGTCAGGGAACCGGGGAGCTGTTTTTT	CASQGTGELFF
TRBD2	TRBV11-3	-	TRBJ2-5	TGTGCCAGCAGCTTAGGGGGAGGGTTGGAGACCCAGTACTTC	CASSLGGGLETQYF
-	TRBV20-1	-	TRBJ1-2	TGCAGTGCTAGTGAAGCCTATGGCTACACCTTC	CSASEAYGYTF
-	TRBV5-1	-	TRBJ2-1	TGCGCCAGCAGCTTGAACTGGGCCTCCAATGAGCAGTTCTTC	CASSLNWASNEQFF
-	TRBV4-1	-	TRBJ1-5	TGCGCCAGCAGCCAAAAGTGGGAGTTTCAGCCCCAGCATTTT	CASSQKWEFQPQHF
TRBD1	TRBV24-1	-	TRBJ1-2	TGTGCCACCAGTGGTTATCACAGGGGGCTTTATGGCTACACCTTC	CATSGYHRGLYGYTF
TRBD1	TRBV29-1	-	TRBJ2-2	TGCAGCGTTGGGGGGACAGTTTTCGGTACCGGGGAGCTGTTTTTT	CSVGGTVFGTGELFF
TRBD1	TRBV11-1	-	TRBJ1-1	TGTGCCAGCAGCTCGGGACAGGCCCTAGGGCACACTGAAGCTTTCTTT	CASSSGQALGHTEAFF
TRBD1	TRBV9	-	TRBJ2-7	TGTGCCAGCAGCGTAGAGGACGGGACAGGGGGTTATTCAGACGAGCAGTACTTC	CASSVEDGTGGYSDEQYF
-	TRBV21-1	-	TRBJ1-4	TGTGCCAGCAGCCCCAAAGGGGCAGGGTGGCGAAAACTGTTTTTT	CASSPKGAGWRKLFF
-	TRBV11-2	-	TRBJ2-3	TGTGCCAGCAGCTCCTCTTACAACACAGATACGCAGTATTTT	CASSSSYNTDTQYF
TRBD1	TRBV7-9	-	TRBJ2-7	TGTGCCAGCAGCCCGGGACAGGGGGCGAACGAGCAGTACTTC	CASSPGQGANEQYF
TRBD2	TRBV7-6	-	TRBJ2-1	TGTGCCAGCAGCCCTAAGGGACGCGGGGGGAGAGATCGCAATGAGCAGTTCTTC	CASSPKGRGGRDRNEQFF
TRBD1	TRBV5-1	-	TRBJ1-3	TGCGCCAGCAGCTTGGATGGCAGGGGGAGCTCTGGAAACACCATATATTTT	CASSLDGRGSSGNTIYF
-	TRBV9	-	TRBJ1-2	TGTGCCAGCAGCGTAGGAGGGCAGACCAACTATGGCTACACCTTC	CASSVGGQTNYGYTF
-	TRBV7-6	-	TRBJ2-7	TGTGCCAGCAGCCCCAGCTACAGGGACGAGCAGTACTTC	CASSPSYRDEQYF
TRBD1	TRBV3-1/TRBV3-2	-	TRBJ2-2	TGTGCCAGCAGCCCTTACTTAAGGACAGGAGTGACCGGGGAGCTGTTTTTT	CASSPYLRTGVTGELFF
-	TRBV6-4	-	TRBJ2-7	TGTGCCAGCAGTAACAGTATCATCCACTACGAGCAGTACTTC	CASSNSIIHYEQYF
-	TRBV30	-	TRBJ1-6	TGTGCCTGGAGTGTACACCCACAGGGCGGGAATTCACCCCTCCACTTT	CAWSVHPQGGNSPLHF
TRBD2	TRBV13	-	TRBJ2-3	TGTGCCAGCAGCCCCTTCGTTTCGGCGGGGGAGGATACGCAGTATTTT	CASSPFVSAGEDTQYF